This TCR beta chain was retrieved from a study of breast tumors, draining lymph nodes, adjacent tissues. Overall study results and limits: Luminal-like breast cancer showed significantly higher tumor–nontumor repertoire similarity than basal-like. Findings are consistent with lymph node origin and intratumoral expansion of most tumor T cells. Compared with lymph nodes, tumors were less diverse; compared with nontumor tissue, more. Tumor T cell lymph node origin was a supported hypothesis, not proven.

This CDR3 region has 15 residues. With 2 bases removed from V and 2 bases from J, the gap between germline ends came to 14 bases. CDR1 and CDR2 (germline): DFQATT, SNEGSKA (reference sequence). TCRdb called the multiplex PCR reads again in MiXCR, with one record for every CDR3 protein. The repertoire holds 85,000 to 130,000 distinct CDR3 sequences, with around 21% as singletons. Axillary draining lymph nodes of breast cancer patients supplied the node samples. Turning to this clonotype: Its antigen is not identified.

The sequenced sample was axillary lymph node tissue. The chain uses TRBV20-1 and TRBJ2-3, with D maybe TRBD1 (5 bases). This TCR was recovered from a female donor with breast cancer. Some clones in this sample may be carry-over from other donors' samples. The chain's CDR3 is CSARIPGILTDTQYF. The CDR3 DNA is TGCAGTGCTAGAATACCAGGGATCCTCACAGATACGCAGTATTTT.